These T cell receptor beta chains were read from a single sample in a study of OX40 agonist ivuxolimab in advanced cancers. Produced via immunoSEQ multiplex PCR; TCRdb's table is partial and in-frame only. The sample holds 75,000 to 80,000 clones, 83% seen once. This sample comprised CD4+ or CD8+ T cells sorted from blood, obtained in a trial of the OX40 agonist ivuxolimab. These TCRs come from an adult with an advanced solid tumor such as melanoma, head and neck, liver or kidney cancer. Both conserved end residues are part of each CDR3. The order of the fields is J gene, clone size, D gene, V gene, CDR3 protein, CDR3 DNA. D genes are given only for firm matches. Only part of the rows carry a size: once, few, many, or a class if the clone is expanded.

TRBJ1-1 . TRBD1 TRBV11-2 CASSFTGAGTEAFF TGTGCCAGCAGCTTCACAGGGGCGGGCACTGAAGCTTTCTTT
TRBJ2-5 . . TRBV19 CASSIRQSYQETQYF TGTGCCAGTAGTATCAGACAGAGCTACCAAGAGACCCAGTACTTC
TRBJ2-1 . . TRBV2 CASSRQGVGYEQFF TGTGCCAGCAGTCGGCAGGGAGTCGGGTATGAGCAGTTCTTC
TRBJ1-1 . . TRBV4-1 CASSLRQDTAPEAFF TGCGCCAGCAGCCTTAGACAGGACACTGCCCCTGAAGCTTTCTTT
TRBJ1-6 . TRBD1 TRBV5-6 CASSFDRESPLHF TGTGCCAGCAGTTTTGACAGGGAATCACCCCTCCACTTT
TRBJ2-2 . . TRBV6-5 CASSRQSWDTGELFF TGTGCCAGCAGTCGACAGTCCTGGGACACCGGGGAGCTGTTTTTT
TRBJ1-5 . TRBD1 TRBV7-9 CASSSTTGGQPQHF TGTGCCAGCAGCTCCACGACAGGGGGTCAGCCCCAGCATTTT
TRBJ2-1 . . TRBV5-1 CASKGGGDEQFF TGCGCCAGCAAGGGGGGCGGCGATGAGCAGTTCTTC
TRBJ2-7 . TRBD2 TRBV4-1 CASSHARTSGLYEQYF TGCGCCAGCAGCCACGCACGGACTAGCGGACTTTACGAGCAGTACTTC
TRBJ2-1 . . TRBV11-1 CASSVGTSSSYNEQFF TGTGCCAGCAGCGTTGGGACTTCAAGCTCCTACAATGAGCAGTTCTTC
TRBJ2-3 once TRBD1 TRBV27 CASRAQTGVRQYF TGTGCCAGCAGGGCACAGACAGGGGTGAGGCAGTATTTT
TRBJ2-3 few TRBD2 TRBV18 CASSPGRAPDTQYF TGTGCCAGCTCACCCGGGAGGGCTCCAGATACGCAGTATTTT
TRBJ2-1 . TRBD2 TRBV7-2 CASSLGASGYNEQFF TGTGCCAGCAGCTTAGGGGCTAGCGGTTACAATGAGCAGTTCTTC
TRBJ1-1 . TRBD1 TRBV5-1 CASALQGDNTEAFF TGCGCCAGCGCCCTACAGGGGGATAACACTGAAGCTTTCTTT
TRBJ1-4 . . TRBV15 CATSRDDGTTNEKLFF TGTGCCACCAGCAGAGATGACGGAACAACTAATGAAAAACTGTTTTTT
TRBJ2-1 . TRBD2 TRBV5-1 CASSRGGGYNEQFF TGCGCCAGCAGCCGCGGCGGGGGCTACAATGAGCAGTTCTTC
TRBJ1-3 . TRBD1 TRBV30 CAARGEGNTIYF TGTGCCGCCAGGGGGGAGGGAAACACCATATATTTT
TRBJ2-7 . TRBD1 TRBV28 CASRQGWGEQYF TGTGCCAGCAGACAGGGGTGGGGCGAGCAGTACTTC
TRBJ1-2 . TRBD1 TRBV28 CASSFLPGQGALVGYTF TGTGCCAGCAGTTTCCTTCCGGGACAGGGGGCTTTGGTTGGCTACACCTTC
TRBJ1-1 . . TRBV9 CASSAIQGGTEAFF TGTGCCAGCAGCGCAATTCAGGGTGGCACTGAAGCTTTCTTT
TRBJ1-1 . . TRBV25-1 CASSDRTGNTEAFF TGTGCCAGCAGTGATAGAACGGGGAACACTGAAGCTTTCTTT
TRBJ1-1 few . TRBV11-2 CASSLAGLGNTEAFF TGTGCCAGCAGCTTAGCAGGGTTGGGGAACACTGAAGCTTTCTTT
TRBJ1-5 . . TRBV9 CASSVGSNQPQHF TGTGCCAGCAGCGTAGGTAGCAATCAGCCCCAGCATTTT
TRBJ2-1 . TRBD2 TRBV28 CASSLATSGGWEQFF TGTGCCAGCAGTTTGGCGACTAGCGGTGGATGGGAGCAGTTCTTC
TRBJ1-1 . . TRBV5-8 CASSLEQGGTEAFF TGTGCCAGCAGCTTGGAGCAAGGGGGCACTGAAGCTTTCTTT
TRBJ1-5 . . TRBV1 CTSSQFRDPVPFYSNQPQHF TGCACCAGCAGCCAATTCCGGGACCCCGTACCTTTTTATAGCAATCAGCCCCAGCATTTT
TRBJ2-2 few . TRBV18 CASSPPRGDGELFF TGTGCCAGCTCACCACCGCGGGGTGACGGGGAGCTGTTTTTT
TRBJ2-7 . TRBD2 TRBV30 CAWSCQRDAYEQYF TGTGCCTGGAGTTGCCAGCGGGATGCCTACGAGCAGTACTTC
TRBJ2-5 . . TRBV5-1 CASSLVRGEETQYF TGCGCCAGCAGCTTGGTCAGGGGGGAAGAGACCCAGTACTTC
TRBJ1-2 . . TRBV28 CASSFSGSRANYGYTF TGTGCCAGCAGTTTTTCCGGGAGTCGGGCTAACTATGGCTACACCTTC
TRBJ1-2 . . TRBV6-1 CASRTRTDLYGYTF TGTGCCAGCAGGACTCGGACGGACCTCTATGGCTACACCTTC
TRBJ2-7 . TRBD1 TRBV5-4 CASSFGTGWWYEQYF TGTGCCAGCAGCTTCGGGACAGGGTGGTGGTACGAGCAGTACTTC
TRBJ2-5 . TRBD2 TRBV7-3 CASSSSGRPEETQYF TGTGCCAGCAGCTCGAGCGGGAGGCCTGAAGAGACCCAGTACTTC
TRBJ1-3 few . TRBV7-8 CASSSPRGTGNTIYF TGTGCCAGCAGCTCCCCCAGGGGAACGGGAAACACCATATATTTT
TRBJ2-5 . . TRBV5-6 CASSGDASEETQYF TGTGCCAGCAGCGGGGACGCCTCTGAGGAGACCCAGTACTTC
TRBJ2-3 . TRBD2 TRBV4-2 CASSPGTSGTDTQYF TGTGCCAGCAGCCCGGGGACTAGCGGCACAGATACGCAGTATTTT
TRBJ2-5 . . TRBV11-3 CASSPRGEREETQYF TGTGCCAGCAGCCCGAGGGGGGAGAGGGAAGAGACCCAGTACTTC
TRBJ2-1 . . TRBV11-3 CASSLRRADSYNEQFF TGTGCCAGCAGCTTGAGACGAGCAGACTCCTACAATGAGCAGTTCTTC
TRBJ2-4 . TRBD2 TRBV2 CASSALAGGPQNIQYF TGTGCCAGCAGTGCCTTAGCGGGGGGGCCCCAAAACATTCAGTACTTC
TRBJ1-6 . . TRBV19 CASRTFNSPLHF TGTGCCAGCCGGACATTTAATTCACCCCTCCACTTT
TRBJ1-2 . . TRBV7-9 CASSLAESGYTF TGTGCCAGCAGCTTAGCGGAGAGTGGCTACACCTTC